This entry concerns a single T cell receptor beta chain. Germline V CDR1 and CDR2: MGHRA, YSYEKL. This CDR3 is built from 17 residues. V lost 0 bases to trimming and J lost 2 bases, with 17 bases between them. The data were taken from a study of shared clonotypes between healthy human individuals. TCRdb's copy holds only in-frame clones and misses some; the assay was immunoSEQ multiplex PCR. The data show hundreds of thousands of clones, around 96% seen once. Terminally differentiated effector memory CD45RA+ cells were excluded by CCR7 positive selection of CD45RO-negative cells. V usage is TRBV4-1 and J usage is TRBJ2-7; tentatively, D is TRBD1 or TRBD2 (6 bases each). The sequence was obtained from a woman aged 25 to 45 in good health. What was sequenced was naive CD8+ T cells sorted from blood. This CDR3 is CASSQEGAAGNPYEQYF. The CDR3, as DNA: TGCGCCAGCAGCCAAGAGGGGGCGGCGGGGAATCCCTACGAGCAGTACTTC.